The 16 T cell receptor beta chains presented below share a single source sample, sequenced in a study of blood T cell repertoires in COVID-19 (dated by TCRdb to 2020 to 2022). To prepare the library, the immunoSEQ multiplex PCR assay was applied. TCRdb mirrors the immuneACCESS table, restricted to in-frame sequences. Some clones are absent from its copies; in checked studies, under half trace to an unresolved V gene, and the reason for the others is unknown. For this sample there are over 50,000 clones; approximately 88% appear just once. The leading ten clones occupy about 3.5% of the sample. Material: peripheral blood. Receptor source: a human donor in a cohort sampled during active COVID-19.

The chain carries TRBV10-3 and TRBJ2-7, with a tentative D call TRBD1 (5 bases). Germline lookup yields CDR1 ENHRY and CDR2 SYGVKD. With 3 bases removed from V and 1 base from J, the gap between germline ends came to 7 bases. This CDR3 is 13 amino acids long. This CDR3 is CAISEQVSYEQYF. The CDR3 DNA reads TGTGCCATCAGTGAACAGGTATCCTACGAGCAGTACTTC.

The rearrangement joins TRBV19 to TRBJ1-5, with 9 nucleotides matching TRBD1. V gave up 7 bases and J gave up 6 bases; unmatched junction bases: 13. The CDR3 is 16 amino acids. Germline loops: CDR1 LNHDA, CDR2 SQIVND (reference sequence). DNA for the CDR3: TGTGCCAGTATAGGGTCTGACAGGGGGGTCATTCAGCCCCAGCATTTT. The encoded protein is CASIGSDRGVIQPQHF.

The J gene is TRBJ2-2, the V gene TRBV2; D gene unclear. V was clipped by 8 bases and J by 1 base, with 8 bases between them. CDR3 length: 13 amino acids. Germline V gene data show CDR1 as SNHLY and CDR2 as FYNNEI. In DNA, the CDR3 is TGTGCCAGCGGCAATGGGAACACCGGGGAGCTGTTTTTT. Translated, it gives CASGNGNTGELFF.

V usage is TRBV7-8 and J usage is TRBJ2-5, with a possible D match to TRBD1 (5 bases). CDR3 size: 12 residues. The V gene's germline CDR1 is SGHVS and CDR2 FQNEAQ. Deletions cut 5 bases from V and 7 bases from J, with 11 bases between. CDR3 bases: TGTGCCAGCAGCCAAGGGGCCCGGACCCAGTACTTC. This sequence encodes CASSQGARTQYF.

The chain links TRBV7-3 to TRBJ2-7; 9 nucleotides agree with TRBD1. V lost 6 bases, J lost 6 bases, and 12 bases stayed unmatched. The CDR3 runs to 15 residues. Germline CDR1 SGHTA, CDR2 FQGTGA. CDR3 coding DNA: TGTGCCAGCAGTCAGACGGGACAGGGTTCCGGCGAGCAGTACTTC. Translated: CASSQTGQGSGEQYF.

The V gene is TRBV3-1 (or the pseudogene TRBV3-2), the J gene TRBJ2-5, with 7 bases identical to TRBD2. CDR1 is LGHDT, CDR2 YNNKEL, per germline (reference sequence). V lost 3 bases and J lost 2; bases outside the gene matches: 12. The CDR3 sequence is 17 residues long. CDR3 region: CASSHPPRGGGQETQYF. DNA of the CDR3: TGTGCCAGCAGCCACCCTCCTCGCGGCGGGGGACAAGAGACCCAGTACTTC.

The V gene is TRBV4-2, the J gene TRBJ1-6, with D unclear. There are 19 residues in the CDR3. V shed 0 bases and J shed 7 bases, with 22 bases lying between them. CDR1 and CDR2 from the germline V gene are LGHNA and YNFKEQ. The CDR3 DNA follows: TGTGCCAGCAGCCAAGATGATGGGAGGGTTTGGAGCCTCAATTCACCCCTCCACTTT. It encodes CASSQDDGRVWSLNSPLHF.

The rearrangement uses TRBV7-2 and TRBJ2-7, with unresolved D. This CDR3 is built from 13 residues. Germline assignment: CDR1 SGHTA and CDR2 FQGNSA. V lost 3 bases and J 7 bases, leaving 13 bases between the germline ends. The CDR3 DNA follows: TGTGCCAGCAGCTTGAGTTACTCCCAAGAGCAGTACTTC. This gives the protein CASSLSYSQEQYF. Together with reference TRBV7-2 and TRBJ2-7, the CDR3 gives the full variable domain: GAGVSQSPSNKVTEKGKDVELRCDPISGHTALYWYRQSLGQGLEFLIYFQGNSAPDKSGLPSDRFSAERTGGSVSTLTIQRTQQEDSAVYLCASSLSYSQEQYFGPGTRLTVT.

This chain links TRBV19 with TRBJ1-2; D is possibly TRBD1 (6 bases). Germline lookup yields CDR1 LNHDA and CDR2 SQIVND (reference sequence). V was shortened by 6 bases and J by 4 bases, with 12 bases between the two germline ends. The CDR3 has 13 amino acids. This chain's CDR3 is CASRLGGSYGYTF. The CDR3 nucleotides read TGTGCCAGTAGGTTAGGGGGATCCTATGGCTACACCTTC. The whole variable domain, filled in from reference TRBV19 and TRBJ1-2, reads DGGITQSPKYLFRKEGQNVTLSCEQNLNHDAMYWYRQDPGQGLRLIYYSQIVNDFQKGDIAEGYSVSREKKESFPLTVTSAQKNPTAFYLCASRLGGSYGYTFGSGTRLTVV.

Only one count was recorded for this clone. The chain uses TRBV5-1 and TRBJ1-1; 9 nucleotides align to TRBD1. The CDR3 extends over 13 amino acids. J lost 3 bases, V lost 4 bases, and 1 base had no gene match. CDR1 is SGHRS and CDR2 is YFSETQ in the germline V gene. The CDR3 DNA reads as TGCGCCAGCAGCGACAGGGGGTACACTGAAGCTTTCTTT. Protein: CASSDRGYTEAFF. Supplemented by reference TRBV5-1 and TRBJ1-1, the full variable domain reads KAGVTQTPRYLIKTRGQQVTLSCSPISGHRSVSWYQQTPGQGLQFLFEYFSETQRNKGNFPGRFSGRQFSNSRSEMNVSTLELGDSALYLCASSDRGYTEAFFGQGTRLTVV.

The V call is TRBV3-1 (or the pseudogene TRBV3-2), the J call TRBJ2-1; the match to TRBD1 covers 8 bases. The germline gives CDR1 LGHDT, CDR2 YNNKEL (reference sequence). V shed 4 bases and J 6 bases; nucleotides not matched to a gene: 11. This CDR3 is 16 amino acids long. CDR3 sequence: CASSPGWGRGLNEQFF. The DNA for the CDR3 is TGTGCCAGCAGCCCGGGTTGGGGCAGGGGGCTCAATGAGCAGTTCTTC.

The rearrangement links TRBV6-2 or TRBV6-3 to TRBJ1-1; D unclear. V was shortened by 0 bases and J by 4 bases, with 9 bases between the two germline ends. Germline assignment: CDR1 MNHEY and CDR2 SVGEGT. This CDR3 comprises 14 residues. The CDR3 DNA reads TGTGCCAGCAGTTACTCGAGACTGGGCACTGAAGCTTTCTTT. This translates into CASSYSRLGTEAFF.

The CDR3 DNA sequence: TGCGCCAGCAGCTTTCGGACAGGGATGGGATCCTACGAGCAGTACTTC. Amino acids: CASSFRTGMGSYEQYF. The V call is TRBV4-1, the J call TRBJ2-7, with TRBD1 matching 8 bases. The CDR3 loop spans 16 amino acids. Per germline, CDR1 MGHRA and CDR2 YSYEKL. V dropped 5 bases and J dropped 1; count of bases not matched to a gene: 10.

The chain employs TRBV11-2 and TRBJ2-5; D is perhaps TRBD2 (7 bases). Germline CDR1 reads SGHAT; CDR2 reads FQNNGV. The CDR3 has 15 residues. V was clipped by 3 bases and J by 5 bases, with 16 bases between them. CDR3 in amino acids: CASSLRGAGGETQYF. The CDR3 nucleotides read TGTGCCAGCAGCTTGAGGGGGGCCGGGGGGGAGACCCAGTACTTC.

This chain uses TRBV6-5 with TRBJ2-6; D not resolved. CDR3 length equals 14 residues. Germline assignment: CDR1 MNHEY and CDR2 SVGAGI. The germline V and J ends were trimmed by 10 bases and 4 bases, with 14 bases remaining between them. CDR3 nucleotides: TGTGCCAACGCCCTGGGCCCCGGGGCCAACGTCCTGACTTTC. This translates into CANALGPGANVLTF.

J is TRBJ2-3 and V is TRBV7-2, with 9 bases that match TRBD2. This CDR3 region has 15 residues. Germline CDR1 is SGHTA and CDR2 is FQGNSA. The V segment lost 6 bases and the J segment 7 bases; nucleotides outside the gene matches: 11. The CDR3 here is CASRDPGTSRNTQYF. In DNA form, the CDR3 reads TGTGCCAGCAGAGATCCCGGGACTAGCCGGAATACGCAGTATTTT.